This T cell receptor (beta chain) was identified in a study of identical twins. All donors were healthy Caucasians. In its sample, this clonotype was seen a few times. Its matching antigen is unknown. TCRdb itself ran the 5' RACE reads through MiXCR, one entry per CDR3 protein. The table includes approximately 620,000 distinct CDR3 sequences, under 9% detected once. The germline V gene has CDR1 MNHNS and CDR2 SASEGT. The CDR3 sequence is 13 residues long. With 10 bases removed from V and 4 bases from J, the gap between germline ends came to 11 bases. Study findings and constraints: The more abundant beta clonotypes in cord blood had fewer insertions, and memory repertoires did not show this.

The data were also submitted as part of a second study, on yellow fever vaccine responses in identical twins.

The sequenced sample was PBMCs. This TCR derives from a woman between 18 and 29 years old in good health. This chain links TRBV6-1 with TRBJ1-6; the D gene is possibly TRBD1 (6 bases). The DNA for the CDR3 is TGTGCCATCAGAACAGGGTATAATTCACCCCTCCACTTT. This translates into CAIRTGYNSPLHF.